This T cell receptor beta chain appears in the sequencing data of a study of cytomegalovirus exposure and HLA in healthy donors. About the study: Tens of millions of unique TCR sequences came from HLA-typed donors in an early release.

Deletions cut 9 bases from V and 0 bases from J, with 10 bases between. This CDR3 comprises 13 residues. Germline V gene lookup returns CDR1 SNHLY and CDR2 FYNNEI. PCR used 60 Vbeta primers and 13 Jbeta primers. Profiled with immunoSEQ multiplex PCR; TCRdb holds only in-frame clones, not every one. The sample has under 200,000 clones, under 90% seen once. Study results and caveats: The study listed roughly 150 cytomegalovirus-associated TCR beta chains. When a later analysis was performed, an Asian-associated ancestry cluster reportedly had fewer N-insertions than the roughly 630-donor mean. In a later analysis, across HLA loci, associated TCR counts were highest for DRB1, lowest for HLA-C.

This clone was seen only once. Its antigen is unknown. The sequenced sample consisted of PBMCs. This sequence joins TRBV2 and TRBJ2-3; TRBD1 might be the D (6 bases). The source of this sequence is a male donor in good health and CMV-seronegative. The CDR3 spells CARGQSSTDTQYF. CDR3 DNA: TGTGCCAGAGGACAGTCTAGCACAGATACGCAGTATTTT.